The clone carrying this T cell receptor beta chain was picked up many times. What it binds is not known. Using a J-beta primer mix together with a sample-barcoded 5' primer, a second PCR was run for about 6 to 11 cycles. TCRdb passed the 5' RACE reads through MiXCR, listing each CDR3 protein once. Of about 930,000 distinct CDR3 sequences listed, 25% to 35% were seen once; the top ten hold approximately 10%. This sample was taken from a study of blood T cells in healthy people across ages. Findings and limits, study-wide: Per-million-T-cell TCR beta diversity fell roughly linearly with age.

V dropped 6 bases and J dropped 3 bases, with 9 bases sitting between them. The CDR3 consists of 12 residues. These records were also assigned to another study, of T cells of mothers and their children. From that report: The overlap seen between related mothers and children slightly exceeded that of unrelated pairs, though not significantly.

The J gene is TRBJ2-7, the V gene TRBV12-3 or TRBV12-4, with a weak D call TRBD1 (6 bases). The TCR was taken from a woman in her 40s in good health. The sample consisted of blood. CDR3 in DNA: TGTGCCAGCAGGGACAGTCTCTACGAGCAGTACTTC. It encodes CASRDSLYEQYF.